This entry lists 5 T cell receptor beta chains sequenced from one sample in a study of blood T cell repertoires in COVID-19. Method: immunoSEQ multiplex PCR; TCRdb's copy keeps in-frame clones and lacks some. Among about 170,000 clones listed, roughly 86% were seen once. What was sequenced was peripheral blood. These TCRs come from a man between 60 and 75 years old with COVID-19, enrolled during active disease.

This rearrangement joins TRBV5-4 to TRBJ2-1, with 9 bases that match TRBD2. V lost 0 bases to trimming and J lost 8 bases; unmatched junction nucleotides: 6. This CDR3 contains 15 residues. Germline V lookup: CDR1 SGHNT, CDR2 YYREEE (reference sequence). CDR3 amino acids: CASSLALAGWDEQFF. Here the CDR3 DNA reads TGTGCCAGCAGCTTGGCTCTAGCGGGATGGGATGAGCAGTTCTTC.

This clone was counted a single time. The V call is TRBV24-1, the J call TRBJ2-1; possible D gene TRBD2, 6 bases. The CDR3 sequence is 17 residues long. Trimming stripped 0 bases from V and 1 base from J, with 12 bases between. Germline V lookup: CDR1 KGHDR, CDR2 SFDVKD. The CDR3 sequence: CATSDLGGLESYNEQFF. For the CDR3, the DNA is TGTGCCACCAGTGATTTGGGGGGGTTAGAATCCTACAATGAGCAGTTCTTC.

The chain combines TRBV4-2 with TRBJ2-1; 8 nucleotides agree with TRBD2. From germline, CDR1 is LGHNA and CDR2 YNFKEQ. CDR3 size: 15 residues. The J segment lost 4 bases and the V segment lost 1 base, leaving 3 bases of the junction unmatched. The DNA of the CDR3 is TGTGCCAGCAGCCAAGTTTCGGGAGGGTACAATGAGCAGTTCTTC. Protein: CASSQVSGGYNEQFF.

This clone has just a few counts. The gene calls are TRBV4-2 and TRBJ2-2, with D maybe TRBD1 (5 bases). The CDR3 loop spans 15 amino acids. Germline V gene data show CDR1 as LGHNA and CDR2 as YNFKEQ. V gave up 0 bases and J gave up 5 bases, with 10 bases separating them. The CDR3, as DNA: TGTGCCAGCAGCCAAGATCAGGGCGGAACCGGGGAGCTGTTTTTT. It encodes CASSQDQGGTGELFF.

The CDR3 DNA is TGTGCCAGCAGTGAATCGAGACAGGGGAACACTGAAGCTTTCTTT. Its protein product is CASSESRQGNTEAFF. J is TRBJ1-1 and V is TRBV6-1; TRBD1 aligns across 7 bases. The J segment lost 1 base and the V segment lost 2 bases, leaving 4 bases of the junction unmatched. The germline gives CDR1 MNHNS, CDR2 SASEGT. The CDR3 covers 15 residues.